What follows are 10 T cell receptor beta chains derived from one specimen sequenced in a study of OX40 agonist ivuxolimab in advanced cancers. This table comes from immunoSEQ multiplex PCR, and its TCRdb copy is limited to in-frame clones, with some not included. Among 27,000 or so clones, around 85% were seen once, and the ten largest hold 35% to 50%. The sample consisted of CD4+ or CD8+ T cells sorted from blood, taken in a trial of the OX40 agonist ivuxolimab. The origin of the receptors is an adult with an advanced solid tumor such as melanoma, head and neck, liver or kidney cancer.

The genes are TRBV6-1 and TRBJ2-3; 9 bases map to TRBD2. V shed 2 bases and J 6 bases; nucleotides not matched to a gene: 9. This CDR3 is 16 amino acids long. Germline CDR1 MNHNS, CDR2 SASEGT. In DNA form, the CDR3 reads TGTGCCAGCAGTGAAAGGGGCGGGGGGGCCCTGGATACGCAGTATTTT. This codes for CASSERGGGALDTQYF.

This clone was observed a few times. This rearrangement joins TRBV11-2 to TRBJ1-6; 8 bases match TRBD1. The CDR3 consists of 14 residues. Germline CDR1 reads SGHAT; CDR2 reads FQNNGV. The junction had 2 bases not matched to a gene; V was cut back by 3 bases and J by 7 bases. CDR3 amino acids: CASSFAGGNSPLHF. The CDR3 DNA follows: TGTGCCAGCAGCTTTGCAGGGGGCAATTCACCCCTCCACTTT.

This chain connects TRBV15 to TRBJ2-5, with D possibly being TRBD1 (5 bases). The germline CDR1 and CDR2 sequences are LNHNV and YYDKDF (reference sequence). Trimming stripped 4 bases from V and 4 bases from J, with 13 bases between. The CDR3 is made up of 14 amino acids. CDR3 loop: CATSTGHPAETQYF. CDR3 bases: TGTGCCACCAGCACTGGACACCCGGCAGAGACCCAGTACTTC.

The chain links TRBV2 to TRBJ2-5; a possible D gene is TRBD2 (6 bases). V lost 5 bases and J lost 7, with 14 bases in between. Germline CDR1 SNHLY, CDR2 FYNNEI. The CDR3 consists of 13 residues. CDR3 protein: CASSTSDGGTQYF. For the CDR3, the DNA is TGTGCCAGCAGTACCAGTGACGGGGGGACCCAGTACTTC.

The chain couples TRBV29-1 to TRBJ2-7; D call uncertain. Germline V gene data show CDR1 as SQVTM and CDR2 as ANQGSEA. Trimming cost V 2 bases and J 2 bases, with 22 bases left between them. The CDR3 loop spans 17 amino acids. CDR3 region: CSVEYPTAGSLPYEQYF. CDR3 DNA sequence: TGCAGCGTTGAATATCCGACCGCAGGAAGCCTCCCCTACGAGCAGTACTTC.

This clone was picked up a small number of times. As DNA, the CDR3 is TGTGCCACCTCCGGGACTAGTAATGAGCAGTTCTTC. It encodes CATSGTSNEQFF. V gene TRBV27 combines with J gene TRBJ2-1; 8 positions agree with TRBD2. The length of the CDR3 is 12 residues. With V trimmed by 10 bases and J by 7 bases, 6 bases remained unmatched. CDR1 is MNHEY and CDR2 is SMNVEV in the germline V gene (reference sequence).

The gene calls are TRBV27 and TRBJ2-3, with D tentatively TRBD2 (5 bases). Trimming pared 5 bases from V and 1 base from J, leaving 13 bases between. The germline gives CDR1 MNHEY, CDR2 SMNVEV (reference sequence). The CDR3 runs to 15 residues. As DNA, the CDR3 is TGTGCCAGCAGTCTCCTAGCCGTGGGCACAGATACGCAGTATTTT. Its translation: CASSLLAVGTDTQYF.

The V and J genes are TRBV5-6 and TRBJ2-7, with TRBD1 matching over 11 bases. The germline V gene has CDR1 SGHDT and CDR2 YYEEEE. This CDR3 has 15 residues. The V gene end was trimmed by 4 bases and the J gene end by 3 bases; junction bases not matched to a gene: 6. CDR3 sequence reads: CASSKTGQGDYEQYF. In DNA form, the CDR3 reads TGTGCCAGCAGCAAGACGGGACAGGGGGACTACGAGCAGTACTTC.

The chain recombines TRBV28 with TRBJ2-4; D not certain. V was cut by 4 bases and J by 0 bases, with 7 bases left in between. The CDR3 sequence is 14 residues long. The germline CDR1 and CDR2 sequences are MDHEN and SYDVKM. The CDR3 DNA reads TGTGCCAGCAGTTCAGTCGTAGCCAAAAACATTCAGTACTTC. Translation: CASSSVVAKNIQYF.

The CDR3 is CASIQRNTGELFF. The CDR3 DNA follows: TGTGCCAGTATTCAGAGAAACACCGGGGAGCTGTTTTTT. The chain joins TRBV19 to TRBJ2-2, with unresolved D. Germline assignment: CDR1 LNHDA and CDR2 SQIVND (reference sequence). CDR3 length: 13 residues. With 7 bases removed from V and 2 bases from J, the gap between germline ends came to 8 bases.